The rows below give T cell receptor beta chains drawn from one sample of a study of T cell changes during pregnancy in multiple sclerosis. Only in-frame clones appear in the TCRdb table, and some are missing; sequencing was by immunoSEQ multiplex PCR. This table holds 90,000 to 120,000 clones, approximately 90% found once. The source material was peripheral blood, sampled after pregnancy. These receptor sequences come from a female donor with multiple sclerosis, enrolled in a pregnancy study. Each CDR3 is given with its conserved first and last residue. A D gene is named only where the DNA matches it firmly. Clone size is shown for a subset of rows, as once, few, many or a class of expanded clone.

CDR3 protein	CDR3 DNA	V gene	D gene	J gene	CDR3 length	clone size
CASSVDGNNSPLHF	TGTGCCAGCAGCGTCGACGGGAATAATTCACCCCTCCACTTT	TRBV9	-	TRBJ1-6	14	-
CASSLRGRGRENGYTF	TGTGCCAGCAGCTTACGAGGCAGGGGTAGGGAGAATGGCTACACCTTC	TRBV13	-	TRBJ1-2	16	-
CASSQEGARGDTEAFF	TGTGCCAGCAGCCAAGAAGGGGCCAGGGGGGACACTGAAGCTTTCTTT	TRBV4-2	TRBD1	TRBJ1-1	16	-
CASSPPTGFVSTEAFF	TGTGCCAGCAGCCCGCCCACAGGGTTTGTATCCACTGAAGCTTTCTTT	TRBV7-9	-	TRBJ1-1	16	-
CASSEWADRRNTGELFF	TGTGCCAGCAGTGAATGGGCGGACAGGAGGAACACCGGGGAGCTGTTTTTT	TRBV25-1	TRBD1	TRBJ2-2	17	once
CASSYGRLERRSEQYF	TGTGCCAGCAGTTACGGCCGACTAGAAAGGAGGAGCGAGCAGTACTTC	TRBV6-5	-	TRBJ2-7	16	-
CAIRPAGGDSNQPQHF	TGTGCCATCAGGCCCGCGGGGGGCGATAGCAATCAGCCCCAGCATTTT	TRBV10-3	-	TRBJ1-5	16	-
CASSRQGEAGYTF	TGTGCCAGCAGCCGACAGGGGGAGGCTGGCTACACCTTC	TRBV6-6	TRBD1	TRBJ1-2	13	once
CASSPTGGGGEQYF	TGTGCCAGCAGCCCCACGGGAGGGGGCGGCGAGCAGTACTTC	TRBV9	-	TRBJ2-7	14	-
CASSPSTGGLTDTQYF	TGTGCCAGCTCACCTAGTACGGGGGGGCTCACAGATACGCAGTATTTT	TRBV18	TRBD2	TRBJ2-3	16	-
CASSGTPLNTGELFF	TGTGCCAGCAGTGGGACACCCCTCAACACCGGGGAGCTGTTTTTT	TRBV6-1	-	TRBJ2-2	15	once
CAWTLAGRGYEQYF	TGTGCCTGGACTCTCGCGGGCAGGGGCTACGAGCAGTACTTC	TRBV30	-	TRBJ2-7	14	-
CASSPPTRETQYF	TGTGCCAGCTCACCACCCACTCGAGAGACCCAGTACTTC	TRBV18	-	TRBJ2-5	13	-
CASSLDGGWNTEAFF	TGTGCCAGCAGCTTAGATGGGGGGTGGAACACTGAAGCTTTCTTT	TRBV7-9	-	TRBJ1-1	15	-
CASARENEQFF	TGTGCCAGCGCCCGGGAAAATGAGCAGTTCTTC	TRBV6-1	-	TRBJ2-1	11	-
CASTLTGVSNQPQHF	TGTGCCAGTACCCTGACAGGGGTTAGCAATCAGCCCCAGCATTTT	TRBV19	TRBD1	TRBJ1-5	15	-
CASSYSGGEQFF	TGTGCCAGCAGCTATTCAGGGGGCGAGCAGTTCTTC	TRBV6-1	TRBD1	TRBJ2-1	12	-
CASSESSLGSQHF	TGTGCCAGCAGTGAATCGTCGCTAGGCAGCCAGCATTTT	TRBV6-1	-	TRBJ1-5	13	few
CASSVGASGSSSYEQYF	TGTGCCAGCAGCGTAGGGGCTAGCGGGTCTAGCTCCTACGAGCAGTACTTC	TRBV9	TRBD2	TRBJ2-7	17	-
CASSTGLNSEQYF	TGCGCCAGCAGCACGGGACTTAATTCCGAGCAGTACTTC	TRBV5-1	-	TRBJ2-7	13	-
CASSEEQGSGQPQHF	TGTGCCAGCAGTGAGGAACAGGGTAGTGGCCAGCCCCAGCATTTT	TRBV6-1	-	TRBJ1-5	15	-
CARVGGAEAFF	TGTGCCCGGGTGGGGGGGGCTGAAGCTTTCTTT	TRBV30	-	TRBJ1-1	11	-
CASSLDRQETQYF	TGTGCCAGCAGCTTAGACAGGCAAGAGACCCAGTACTTC	TRBV11-3	-	TRBJ2-5	13	-
CASSDIKGGSFHEQYF	TGTGCCAGCAGCGATATAAAAGGGGGCTCTTTCCACGAGCAGTACTTC	TRBV5-6	TRBD1	TRBJ2-7	16	-
CASSPERGAGANTEAFF	TGTGCCAGCAGCCCTGAGCGGGGGGCGGGGGCGAACACTGAAGCTTTCTTT	TRBV7-9	-	TRBJ1-1	17	-
CATSRDRLTGELFF	TGTGCCACCAGCAGGGACAGGCTAACCGGGGAGCTGTTTTTT	TRBV15	TRBD1	TRBJ2-2	14	few
CAWSTGSTNTEAFF	TGTGCCTGGTCCACAGGGTCTACGAACACTGAAGCTTTCTTT	TRBV30	-	TRBJ1-1	14	-
CASSEGGTGGESSPLHF	TGTGCCAGCAGTGAAGGGGGGACAGGGGGGGAAAGTTCACCCCTCCACTTT	TRBV6-1	TRBD1	TRBJ1-6	17	-
CASSFYRGLVNYGYTF	TGTGCCAGCAGCTTTTACAGGGGGCTTGTTAACTATGGCTACACCTTC	TRBV5-6	TRBD1	TRBJ1-2	16	-
CASSIGPNTEAFF	TGTGCCAGTAGTATAGGGCCGAACACTGAAGCTTTCTTT	TRBV19	-	TRBJ1-1	13	once
CASSYGGSTGELFF	TGCGCCAGCAGCTACGGGGGGAGCACCGGGGAGCTGTTTTTT	TRBV4-1	TRBD2	TRBJ2-2	14	-
CASSKSGAGNTIYF	TGTGCCAGCAGCAAGTCAGGGGCTGGAAACACCATATATTTT	TRBV7-6	-	TRBJ1-3	14	-
CSVIPGGTEAFF	TGCAGCGTGATCCCAGGGGGCACTGAAGCTTTCTTT	TRBV29-1	TRBD1	TRBJ1-1	12	-
CAWSGARETQYF	TGTGCCTGGAGTGGGGCGAGAGAGACCCAGTACTTC	TRBV30	-	TRBJ2-5	12	-
CASSLRGVSTDTQYF	TGCGCCAGCAGCCTGCGCGGCGTCAGCACAGATACGCAGTATTTT	TRBV5-1	-	TRBJ2-3	15	-
CASSSLRSYEQYF	TGTGCCAGCAGCTCCCTTCGGTCCTACGAGCAGTACTTC	TRBV11-1	-	TRBJ2-7	13	once
CASSESPRRGNTEAFF	TGCGCCAGCAGTGAGTCCCCCCGGCGCGGGAACACTGAAGCTTTCTTT	TRBV10-2	-	TRBJ1-1	16	-
CASSLVGGDSYNEQFF	TGTGCCAGCAGCCTGGTCGGGGGGGACAGTTACAATGAGCAGTTCTTC	TRBV5-6	-	TRBJ2-1	16	once
CASSPPGQYYYGYTF	TGTGCCAGCAGTCCGCCGGGACAGTACTACTATGGCTACACCTTC	TRBV6-5	TRBD1	TRBJ1-2	15	once
CATSRGIAGGPWNEQFF	TGTGCCACCAGCAGAGGGATTGCGGGGGGGCCTTGGAATGAGCAGTTCTTC	TRBV15	TRBD2	TRBJ2-1	17	-
CASSRSGTDTQYF	TGTGCCAGCAGCCGTTCGGGGACAGATACGCAGTATTTT	TRBV7-8	-	TRBJ2-3	13	-
CASSLTPGGGYQPQHF	TGCGCCAGCAGCCTCACCCCGGGGGGGGGTTATCAGCCCCAGCATTTT	TRBV4-1	-	TRBJ1-5	16	-
CASSLARDGYTF	TGTGCCAGCAGCTTGGCCCGGGATGGCTACACCTTC	TRBV5-6	-	TRBJ1-2	12	-
CSVLAGVTDTQYF	TGCAGCGTACTAGCAGGAGTAACAGATACGCAGTATTTT	TRBV29-1	-	TRBJ2-3	13	-
CASSAERGALTYEQYF	TGCGCCAGCAGCGCGGAACGGGGGGCGCTAACCTACGAGCAGTACTTC	TRBV5-1	-	TRBJ2-7	16	few
CASSWPQGGFGEAFF	TGTGCCAGCAGCTGGCCACAGGGCGGGTTTGGTGAAGCTTTCTTT	TRBV6-5	-	TRBJ1-1	15	-
CASSFRQARSSPLHF	TGTGCCAGCAGCTTTAGACAGGCCCGAAGTTCACCCCTCCACTTT	TRBV5-8	-	TRBJ1-6	15	once